The 6 T cell receptor beta chains presented below share a single source sample, sequenced in a study of T cells in Graves' hyperthyroidism and ophthalmopathy (dated by TCRdb to between 2018 and 2020). Libraries came from multiplex PCR. Reads for this sample came from an Illumina HiSeq 2000. The TCR beta CDR3 regions were amplified from the RNA transcripts. The TCR CDR3 was subjected to a first round of RT-PCR using the HTBI primer set and the Qiagen OneStep RT-PCR kit. TCRdb reworked the public reads: Q25 trimming with fastp, MiXCR clone assembly, productive beta chains retained. CDR3 protein duplicates are merged, each entry listing the most common genes and DNA. The sample table shows a few hundred thousand distinct CDR3 sequences, and 12% to 15% are seen once. Of the sample, 30% to 40% falls within the top ten clones. The sequenced sample was blood. These receptors were taken from a woman aged 40 to 49 with Graves' ophthalmopathy.

A few counts support this clonotype. The chain carries TRBV7-9 and TRBJ2-3, with 8 bases lining up with TRBD2. V gave up 5 bases and J gave up 7 bases; unmatched junction bases: 8. CDR3 size: 14 residues. Germline CDR1 and CDR2: SEHNR and FQNEAQ (reference sequence). CDR3 nucleotides: TGTGCCAGCAGCCCCGGGACTAGAAGATATACGCAGTATTTT. Amino acids: CASSPGTRRYTQYF.

This clonotype was picked up many times. The chain has TRBV2 and TRBJ2-2, with TRBD1 matching 7 bases. Trimming removed 10 bases from V and 0 bases from J; junction bases left unmatched: 5. The CDR3 has 14 amino acids. Germline assignment: CDR1 SNHLY and CDR2 FYNNEI. The CDR3 sequence: CATRQGSNTGELFF. CDR3 sequence (DNA): TGTGCCACCCGACAGGGTTCGAACACCGGGGAGCTGTTTTTT.

Ten or more counts support this clonotype. The chain is built from TRBV12-3 or TRBV12-4 and TRBJ2-6; D is unclear. The ends were cut back, 3 bases at V and 0 bases at J, with 6 bases in the middle. There are 15 residues in the CDR3. The CDR3 coding sequence is TGTGCCAGCAGTTTTGCCGTCTCTGGGGCCAACGTCCTGACTTTC. Translating gives CASSFAVSGANVLTF.

A few counts support this clonotype. The chain has TRBV18 and TRBJ2-7; D unresolved. V dropped 6 bases and J dropped 0 bases, with 9 bases sitting between them. Germline loops: CDR1 KGHSH, CDR2 LQKENI. The CDR3 covers 13 residues. The CDR3 here is CASSPSSSYEQYF. The CDR3 region has the DNA TGTGCCAGCTCCCCCAGTAGCTCCTACGAGCAGTACTTC.

This clonotype has a count of ten or more. This chain connects TRBV12-3 or TRBV12-4 to TRBJ1-1; 7 bases line up with TRBD1. The CDR3 covers 14 residues. The trim removed 4 bases at V and 5 bases at J, leaving 7 bases unmatched. The chain's CDR3 is CASSYTGVPTEAFF. CDR3 nucleotides: TGTGCCAGCAGTTACACAGGGGTCCCAACTGAAGCTTTCTTT.

This clonotype appeared many times. V and J are TRBV7-8 and TRBJ1-1; no definite D call. CDR3 length equals 15 residues. V was cut by 0 bases and J by 6 bases, with 14 bases left in between. Germline loops: CDR1 SGHVS, CDR2 FQNEAQ. CDR3 in amino acids: CASSLAVGRRPEAFF. The CDR3 bases are TGTGCCAGCAGCTTAGCGGTAGGACGACGTCCTGAAGCTTTCTTT.